Below, one T cell receptor beta chain is given with its context. This CDR3 spans 12 amino acids. V lost 3 bases, J lost 10 bases, and 7 bases lay in between. Germline V gives CDR1 MDHEN, CDR2 SYDVKM. Assay: immunoSEQ multiplex PCR; the TCRdb copy retains only in-frame clones and omits some. The sample contains more than 85,000 clones, 80% to 95% of which appear only once. These data originate in a study of T cell responses to AZD1222 COVID-19 vaccine. The input for sequencing was peripheral blood, taken 28 days after the second AZD1222 dose. This receptor was identified in an adult who received the AZD1222 COVID-19 vaccine. V and J are TRBV28 and TRBJ1-6; no clear D gene. The DNA of the CDR3 is TGTGCCAGCAGTTTGCTAAGATCACCCCTCCACTTT. It yields the protein CASSLLRSPLHF.